The 18 T cell receptor beta chains below come from one sample, sequenced in a study of T cell repertoires in cytomegalovirus infection. TCRdb redid the calling of the reads with MiXCR, one entry per CDR3 protein. The profile shows around 180,000 distinct CDR3 sequences, approximately 19% of them singletons. The material sequenced was PBMCs. The receptors derive from a human donor in good health (CMV status not recorded). Some clones in this sample may be carry-over from other donors' samples.

This chain joins TRBV12-3 or TRBV12-4 and TRBJ1-6; D remains unclear. There are 15 residues in the CDR3. The V end was cut by 5 bases, the J end by 7 bases, with 15 bases between. The CDR3 nucleotides read TGTGCCAGCAGTCCCCGAGGAGGACCCAATTCACCCCTCCACTTT. Its translation is CASSPRGGPNSPLHF.

This clonotype came up a few times. This chain connects TRBV29-1 to TRBJ2-2; a weak D match, TRBD2 (5 bases). In germline, CDR1 is SQVTM, CDR2 ANQGSEA. Trimming removed 6 bases from V and 2 bases from J, with 10 bases in between. The CDR3 has 13 residues. The CDR3 loop reads CSVGLINTGELFF. The CDR3 DNA reads TGCAGCGTCGGACTGATAAACACCGGGGAGCTGTTTTTT.

The chain joins TRBV7-2 to TRBJ1-1; D is unresolved. Trimming stripped 1 base from V and 11 bases from J, with 14 bases between. This CDR3 has 13 amino acids. Germline V gene sequence: CDR1 SGHTA, CDR2 FQGNSA. CDR3 residues: CASSLDAGSVAFF. The CDR3 DNA follows: TGTGCCAGCAGCTTAGACGCGGGGAGCGTGGCTTTCTTT.

This clonotype was seen more than once but under ten times. The CDR3 protein is CASSLMGQGASGGYTF. CDR3 in DNA: TGTGCCAGCAGCCTAATGGGACAGGGGGCTTCGGGTGGCTACACCTTC. V is TRBV7-4 and J is TRBJ1-2; 12 bases fit TRBD1. CDR1 SGHVT and CDR2 SQSDAQ come from the germline V gene. Unmatched junction bases numbered 11, after V lost 5 bases and J lost 7 bases. This CDR3 region has 16 residues.

This clonotype came up once. This chain links TRBV3-1 with TRBJ2-5; a weak D match, TRBD1 (6 bases). This CDR3 has 16 residues. Trimming removed 1 base from V and 5 bases from J, with 17 bases in between. Per germline, CDR1 LGHDT and CDR2 YNNKEL (reference sequence). CDR3 sequence reads: CASSQVGAGLRETQYF. In DNA, the CDR3 is TGTGCCAGCAGCCAAGTGGGGGCAGGGTTGAGGGAGACCCAGTACTTC.

The V and J genes are TRBV6-2 or TRBV6-3 and TRBJ2-2, with TRBD2 identical over 9 bases. The ends lost 5 bases at V and 3 bases at J; junction bases unmatched: 13. CDR3 length: 18 amino acids. Germline values: CDR1 MNHEY, CDR2 SVGEGT. The CDR3 reads CASSPPVAGAGDTGELFF. The CDR3 DNA reads as TGTGCCAGCAGTCCACCAGTAGCGGGAGCGGGAGACACCGGGGAGCTGTTTTTT.

Note on this clonotype: This may be a read error: a much more frequent sequence differs by one nucleotide. The genes are TRBV7-2 and TRBJ1-3; 7 bases are shared with TRBD1. V was pared by 3 bases and J by 4 bases, with 3 bases of the junction left unmatched. The CDR3 has 14 residues. The germline V gene encodes CDR1 SGHTA and CDR2 FQGNSA. The CDR3 protein is CASSFLGQGNTIYF. The DNA for the CDR3 is TGTGCCAGCAGCTTCCTGGGACAGGGAAACACCATATATTTT. Variable domain in full (rest from reference TRBV7-2 and TRBJ1-3): GAGVSQSPSNKVTEKGKDVELRCDPISGHTALYWYRQSLGQGLEFLIYFQGNSAPDKSGLPSDRFSAERTGGSVSTLTIQRTQQEDSAVYLCASSFLGQGNTIYFGEGSWLTVV.

The V and J genes are TRBV12-3 or TRBV12-4 and TRBJ2-6; 8 bases are shared with TRBD1. After removal of 8 bases from V and 1 base from J, the junction contained 4 bases not matched to a gene. CDR3 length: 15 residues. CDR3 loop: CASGQGPSGANVLTF. As DNA, the CDR3 is TGTGCCAGCGGACAGGGCCCTTCTGGGGCCAACGTCCTGACTTTC.

This clonotype was counted at least ten times. The chain combines TRBV7-3 with TRBJ2-7, with a tentative D call TRBD1 (6 bases). The length of the CDR3 is 15 residues. Germline V lookup: CDR1 SGHTA, CDR2 FQGTGA. Trimming took off 5 bases at V and 5 bases at J, with 19 bases between the two ends. As DNA, the CDR3 is TGTGCCAGCAGCCCCGCGCCGGGACAAGGCAACGAGCAGTACTTC. It yields the protein CASSPAPGQGNEQYF.

The chain has TRBV5-1 and TRBJ2-3, with TRBD2 identical over 7 bases. CDR3 length: 15 amino acids. V dropped 2 bases and J dropped 3; count of bases not matched to a gene: 6. The germline V gene encodes CDR1 SGHRS and CDR2 YFSETQ. The CDR3 DNA reads TGCGCCAGCAGCTTTGCGGGAGATAGAACAGATACGCAGTATTTT. Translated: CASSFAGDRTDTQYF.

This sequence joins TRBV20-1 and TRBJ2-5; D gene ambiguous. V lost 1 base and J 7 bases, leaving 13 bases between the germline ends. CDR1 is DFQATT, CDR2 SNEGSKA, per germline (reference sequence). This CDR3 is built from 13 residues. The DNA of the CDR3 is TGCAGTGCTAGAGCCCGGACCGGGTGGACCCAGTACTTC. Protein sequence: CSARARTGWTQYF.

This clonotype has only a few counts. This chain joins TRBV7-3 and TRBJ1-2, with 9 nucleotides matching TRBD1. CDR3 length: 15 amino acids. V shed 0 bases, J shed 4 bases, and the junction held 3 bases outside the gene matches. Germline values: CDR1 SGHTA, CDR2 FQGTGA. DNA of the CDR3: TGTGCCAGCAGCTTAACCCCGGACAGGGGCTATGGCTACACCTTC. It yields the protein CASSLTPDRGYGYTF.

This clonotype occurred many times. The CDR3 coding sequence is TGTGCCAGCAGCCCAACGAGGCGGGGGCACAACACCGGGGAGCTGTTTTTT. This gives the protein CASSPTRRGHNTGELFF. The chain joins TRBV7-3 to TRBJ2-2; D is possibly TRBD2 (7 bases). Germline V gene sequence: CDR1 SGHTA, CDR2 FQGTGA. Deletions cut 5 bases from V and 2 bases from J, with 18 bases between. There are 17 residues in the CDR3.

This clonotype was counted ten times or more. V gene TRBV11-1 combines with J gene TRBJ2-6; D is ambiguous. The CDR3 has 16 residues. CDR1 SGHAT and CDR2 FQDESV come from the germline V gene (reference sequence). V lost 5 bases to trimming and J lost 2 bases, with 13 bases between them. This CDR3 reads CASSLGPAPGANVLTF. The DNA of the CDR3 is TGTGCCAGCAGCCTCGGACCCGCGCCTGGGGCCAACGTCCTGACTTTC.

This clonotype appeared many times. The V gene is TRBV20-1, the J gene TRBJ2-6; no clear D. V was shortened by 5 bases and J by 2 bases, with 7 bases between the two germline ends. The germline V gene encodes CDR1 DFQATT and CDR2 SNEGSKA (reference sequence). This CDR3 has 13 residues. CDR3 protein: CSARNPGANVLTF. DNA for the CDR3: TGCAGTGCTCGGAACCCTGGGGCCAACGTCCTGACTTTC.

The V call is TRBV6-6, the J call TRBJ1-1; D perhaps matches TRBD1 (6 bases). V lost 5 bases and J lost 3, with 16 bases in between. CDR1 and CDR2 (germline): MNHNY, SVGAGI (reference sequence). The CDR3 spans 15 residues. In DNA form, the CDR3 reads TGTGCCAGCAGTGCCAACCCAGGGGCGGACACTGAAGCTTTCTTT. This codes for CASSANPGADTEAFF.

About this clonotype itself: A clone one base away is much larger, so this may be a read error. The chain employs TRBV7-8 and TRBJ2-7; D is uncertain. Trimming pared 5 bases from V and 3 bases from J, leaving 8 bases between. CDR1 and CDR2 (germline): SGHVS, FQNEAQ. This CDR3 is built from 12 residues. The CDR3 nucleotides read TGTGCCAGCAGCCAAATCTTCTACGAGCAGTACTTC. This sequence encodes CASSQIFYEQYF.

This clonotype was counted at least ten times. This rearrangement joins TRBV14 to TRBJ2-3; D possibly matches TRBD1 or TRBD2 (6 bases each). Germline assignment: CDR1 SGHDN and CDR2 FVKESK. Trimming left V 0 bases short and J 3 bases short, with 13 bases between. The length of the CDR3 is 16 residues. The DNA for the CDR3 is TGTGCCAGCAGCCAAGAGTCGGGGGCAAGGACAGATACGCAGTATTTT. Its protein product is CASSQESGARTDTQYF.